A single sample is the source of the 24 T cell receptor beta chains below, sequenced in a study of prognosis after radiotherapy for stage I lung cancer. CDR3 of TCR beta was amplified from genomic DNA via a two-round multiplex PCR. It was primers specific to each TRBV and TRBJ gene that first-round PCR used. In TCRdb, the multiplex PCR reads were re-called with MiXCR into one record per CDR3 protein. The sample carries 15,000 to 20,000 distinct CDR3 sequences, approximately 25% recorded once. The starting material was PBMCs, obtained before or after stereotactic body radiation therapy (not recorded which). These receptors all stem from a donor older than 45 with non-small cell lung cancer.

This clonotype was seen ten or more times. The chain is built from TRBV7-9 and TRBJ2-1; 8 bases match TRBD2. Germline assignment: CDR1 SEHNR and CDR2 FQNEAQ (reference sequence). This CDR3 spans 15 amino acids. The V gene end was trimmed by 2 bases and the J gene end by 4 bases; junction bases not matched to a gene: 4. The CDR3 is CASSLPGGLYNEQFF. Written as DNA, the CDR3 is TGTGCCAGCAGCTTACCGGGAGGGCTTTACAATGAGCAGTTCTTC.

This clonotype was found many times. This chain links TRBV10-3 with TRBJ1-5; tentatively, D is TRBD1 (6 bases). The V and J ends lost 2 bases and 3 bases respectively, with 14 bases between them. The CDR3 consists of 16 residues. Germline CDR1 is ENHRY and CDR2 is SYGVKD. The CDR3 here is CAISEGGRGLNQPQHF. In nucleotides, the CDR3 is TGTGCCATCAGTGAGGGGGGGCGTGGTCTCAATCAGCCCCAGCATTTT.

The table lists this clonotype with many counts. V is TRBV9 and J is TRBJ2-1, with 16 bases that match TRBD2. The CDR3 sequence is 19 residues long. The ends lost 3 bases at V and 0 bases at J; junction bases unmatched: 6. CDR1 is SGDLS, CDR2 YYNGEE, per germline. CDR3 coding DNA: TGTGCCAGCAGCGCATCCGGGACTAGCGGGAGGGGCTCCTACAATGAGCAGTTCTTC. It translates to CASSASGTSGRGSYNEQFF.

A remark on this clonotype: This is likely an artifact of a read error, given a far larger clone one base away. The V gene is TRBV6-4, the J gene TRBJ2-5; tentative D call: TRBD1 (6 bases). V was cut by 6 bases and J by 6 bases, with 23 bases left in between. CDR3 length: 16 amino acids. Germline V gives CDR1 MRHNA, CDR2 SNTAGT. The CDR3 loop is CASRDANRVWQQTQYF. Written as DNA, the CDR3 is TGTGCCAGCAGAGACGCCAACAGGGTGTGGCAACAGACCCAGTACTTC.

Notes on this clonotype: Germline and junction disagree at one end, which may indicate a read error. The chain employs TRBV30 and TRBJ2-7, with 7 nucleotides matching TRBD1. Germline assignment: CDR1 GTSNPN and CDR2 SVGIG (reference sequence). This CDR3 has 14 amino acids. The CDR3 DNA reads TGCGCCTGGACAACCGACAGGGAGCCCTACGAGCACTACTTC. Protein: CAWTTDREPYEHYF.

This clonotype was recorded at least ten times. The chain uses TRBV7-2 and TRBJ1-4; no clear D. The CDR3 has 15 residues. Trimming removed 0 bases from V and 5 bases from J, with 10 bases in between. Germline lookup yields CDR1 SGHTA and CDR2 FQGNSA. The CDR3 here is CASSLATKPNEKLFF. As DNA, the CDR3 is TGTGCCAGCAGCTTAGCGACGAAACCAAATGAAAAACTGTTTTTT.

At least ten counts were recorded for this clonotype. The J gene is TRBJ2-7, the V gene TRBV5-1; TRBD2 might be the D (5 bases). Germline lookup yields CDR1 SGHRS and CDR2 YFSETQ. The CDR3 consists of 15 residues. With 4 bases removed from V and 3 bases from J, the gap between germline ends came to 17 bases. The DNA of the CDR3 is TGCGCCAGCAGCCCAGCAACCGGGAAGTACTACGAGCAGTACTTC. Translation gives CASSPATGKYYEQYF.

A few counts support this clonotype. A much larger clonotype is one base distant, so this may be a read error. CDR3 region: CVSSISRGNTGELFF. For the CDR3, the DNA is TGTGTCAGTAGTATCTCCAGGGGTAACACCGGGGAGCTGTTTTTT. The chain links TRBV19 to TRBJ2-2; a weak D match, TRBD1 (6 bases). The germline V gene has CDR1 LNHDA and CDR2 SQIVND (reference sequence). This CDR3 contains 15 residues.

The sample holds many counts of this clonotype. The chain combines TRBV4-1 with TRBJ1-1, with D hard to call. The ends were cut back, 2 bases at V and 0 bases at J, with 10 bases in the middle. Germline CDR1 and CDR2: MGHRA and YSYEKL. The CDR3 loop spans 15 amino acids. The CDR3: CASSQPQRMNTEAFF. Here the CDR3 DNA reads TGCGCCAGCAGCCAACCACAGAGAATGAACACTGAAGCTTTCTTT.

The sample holds one count of this clonotype. The chain is built from TRBV11-2 and TRBJ2-5, with D possibly matching TRBD2 (6 bases). Germline CDR1 SGHAT, CDR2 FQNNGV. V lost 4 bases and J lost 4, with 19 bases in between. This CDR3 is built from 16 residues. The CDR3 DNA sequence: TGTGCCAGCAGCTCTAGGCGCGGGATGGGTGGAGAGACCCAGTACTTC. Translated: CASSSRRGMGGETQYF.

There are many counts of this clonotype. This chain links TRBV15 with TRBJ2-7; D not resolved. V dropped 4 bases and J dropped 6 bases, with 16 bases sitting between them. The germline CDR1 and CDR2 sequences are LNHNV and YYDKDF (reference sequence). The CDR3 covers 14 residues. The CDR3 reads CATSIDGAGGEQYF. The DNA for the CDR3 is TGTGCCACCAGCATCGATGGCGCCGGTGGCGAGCAGTACTTC.

Ten or more counts support this clonotype. The chain links TRBV27 to TRBJ1-2, with a tentative D call TRBD1 (6 bases). V lost 3 bases to trimming and J lost 8 bases, with 22 bases between them. Germline CDR1 MNHEY, CDR2 SMNVEV (reference sequence). The CDR3 sequence is 16 residues long. The CDR3 here is CASSLYALQGGGGYTF. The CDR3 DNA is TGTGCCAGCAGTTTGTACGCCCTACAGGGCGGTGGGGGCTACACCTTC.

At least ten counts were recorded for this clonotype. The chain links TRBV28 to TRBJ1-2; the match to TRBD1 covers 10 bases. Per germline, CDR1 MDHEN and CDR2 SYDVKM. V shed 3 bases, J shed 6 bases, and the junction held 10 bases outside the gene matches. The CDR3 runs to 16 residues. The CDR3 DNA sequence: TGTGCCAGCAGTTTCGGCCTCGGGACAGGGGTTGATGGCTACACCTTC. This encodes CASSFGLGTGVDGYTF.

About this clonotype itself: This sequence is one base from a far larger clone and is likely a read error. The gene calls are TRBV6-9 and TRBJ2-3; the D gene could be TRBD1 or TRBD2 (5 bases each). The CDR3 runs to 16 residues. Trimming removed 3 bases at V and 2 bases at J, with 15 bases between. The germline gives CDR1 MNHGY, CDR2 SVAAGI. The CDR3 sequence: CASSYGARALTDTQYF. The CDR3 DNA reads TGTGCCAGCAGTTACGGGGCGAGGGCCCTCACAGATACGCAGTATTTT.

This clonotype showed up many times. The chain is built from TRBV7-2 and TRBJ2-7, with D unresolved. Trimming cost V 5 bases and J 0 bases, with 8 bases left between them. The CDR3 has 13 residues. From germline, CDR1 is SGHTA and CDR2 FQGNSA. The CDR3 region is CASSAHGSYEQYF. As DNA, the CDR3 is TGTGCCAGCAGCGCGCACGGCTCCTACGAGCAGTACTTC.

This clonotype has ten or more counts. This chain uses TRBV29-1 with TRBJ2-5; D uncertain. Germline V CDR1 and CDR2: SQVTM, ANQGSEA. V lost 0 bases and J lost 5, with 13 bases in between. This CDR3 contains 14 residues. This CDR3 reads CSVEDPGARETQYF. The CDR3 nucleotides are TGCAGCGTTGAAGATCCAGGAGCGAGGGAGACCCAGTACTTC. Full variable domain (remainder filled in from reference TRBV29-1 and TRBJ2-5): SAVISQKPSRDICQRGTSLTIQCQVDSQVTMMFWYRQQPGQSLTLIATANQGSEATYESGFVIDKFPISRPNLTFSTLTVSNMSPEDSSIYLCSVEDPGARETQYFGPGTRLLVL.

This clonotype was picked up many times. J is TRBJ1-5 and V is TRBV12-3 or TRBV12-4; TRBD1 might be the D (6 bases). The V gene lost 6 bases and the J gene lost 4 bases, with 13 bases spanning the gap. The CDR3 is 14 amino acids. The CDR3 region is CASRPTGLNQPQHF. The CDR3 coding sequence is TGTGCCAGCAGACCCACAGGGTTAAATCAGCCCCAGCATTTT.

Many counts were recorded for this clonotype. The chain carries TRBV4-2 and TRBJ2-6; D uncertain. The CDR3 is made up of 16 amino acids. V was pared by 4 bases and J by 0 bases, with 10 bases between. In germline, CDR1 is LGHNA, CDR2 YNFKEQ. CDR3 residues: CASSLGRSSGANVLTF. The CDR3 DNA follows: TGTGCCAGCAGCCTTGGACGGAGCTCTGGGGCCAACGTCCTGACTTTC.

As regards this clonotype: At one end, the junction sequence differs from germline, possibly due to a read error. V gene TRBV6-2 or TRBV6-3 combines with J gene TRBJ1-1; 8 bases fit TRBD1. There are 17 residues in the CDR3. Germline V gene sequence: CDR1 MNHEY, CDR2 SVGEGT. The CDR3 reads CGSRPGQAVSVNTEAFF. The DNA for the CDR3 is TGTGGCAGCAGGCCGGGACAGGCGGTTTCGGTGAACACCGAAGCTTTCTTT.

This clonotype was recorded many times. The genes are TRBV20-1 and TRBJ1-5; weak D call: TRBD1 (5 bases). The CDR3 sequence is 15 residues long. V gave up 5 bases and J gave up 3 bases, with 17 bases separating them. The germline CDR1 and CDR2 sequences are DFQATT and SNEGSKA (reference sequence). The DNA of the CDR3 is TGCAGTGCTCTACCTTCCGGGGGGGACAATCAGCCCCAGCATTTT. It specifies CSALPSGGDNQPQHF.

This clonotype has at least ten counts. This chain joins TRBV7-2 and TRBJ2-7; D remains unclear. This CDR3 region has 12 residues. The V gene lost 6 bases and the J gene lost 7 bases, with 13 bases spanning the gap. Germline V gene data show CDR1 as SGHTA and CDR2 as FQGNSA. CDR3 in amino acids: CASSRTDLEQYF. CDR3 in DNA: TGTGCCAGCAGTCGGACCGATTTGGAGCAGTACTTC.

This clonotype was recorded many times. The rearrangement uses TRBV12-3 or TRBV12-4 and TRBJ1-5; a possible D gene is TRBD1 (5 bases). The CDR3 runs 14 residues. V lost 3 bases and J lost 7, with 13 bases in between. CDR3 loop: CASSFSEGRQPQHF. The CDR3 DNA is TGTGCCAGCAGTTTCTCAGAGGGACGCCAGCCCCAGCATTTT.

Worth noting for this clonotype: This sequence is one base from a far larger clone and is likely a read error. The genes are TRBV6-5 and TRBJ1-1; no clear D gene. Germline values: CDR1 MNHEY, CDR2 SVGAGI. The CDR3 covers 14 residues. V shed 2 bases and J shed 4 bases, with 11 bases lying between them. Here the CDR3 DNA reads TGTGCCAGCAGTTACCCCCCCGTGGGCACTGAAGCTTTCTTT. This encodes CASSYPPVGTEAFF.

This clonotype showed up many times. Sequence at one end of the junction differs from germline and may be a read error. V is TRBV5-4 and J is TRBJ2-7; the match to TRBD2 covers 8 bases. CDR1 SGHNT and CDR2 YYREEE come from the germline V gene (reference sequence). The CDR3 consists of 15 residues. The CDR3, as DNA: TGTGCCGGCAGCTTGGTGGCGGGAGGCTCCTACGAGCAGTACTTC. As protein: CAGSLVAGGSYEQYF.